These 17 T cell receptor beta chains came from one sample sequenced in a study of metastatic and nonmetastatic thyroid tumors. TCRdb re-called the PCR reads with MiXCR. The table records around 89,000 clones, 15% of them present only once. Prior to thyroid surgery, none of the patients had received any treatment. The sequenced material came from blood. All receptors derive from a female donor with papillary thyroid cancer or a benign thyroid nodule (not recorded which). Some clones in this sample may be carry-over from other donors' samples.

On this clone: A much larger clone lies one base from this, so it may be a read error. The chain recombines TRBV19 with TRBJ2-1, with TRBD2 matching 9 bases. The CDR3 consists of 16 residues. CDR1 is LNHDA and CDR2 is SQIVND in the germline V gene (reference sequence). V shed 3 bases and J 4 bases; nucleotides not matched to a gene: 7. The CDR3 reads CASSIKGLAAYNEQFF. DNA for the CDR3: TGTGCCAGTAGTATTAAGGGACTAGCAGCTTACAATGAGCAGTTCTTC.

This clone was seen many times. The chain uses TRBV6-2 or TRBV6-3 and TRBJ2-6; maybe TRBD2 (6 bases). Trimming cost V 6 bases and J 4 bases, with 16 bases left between them. This CDR3 comprises 16 residues. In germline, CDR1 is MNHEY, CDR2 SVGEGT. The CDR3 DNA follows: TGTGCCAGCAGCTTCCTTGGGACTTGGGGGGCCAACGTCCTGACTTTC. Translating it yields CASSFLGTWGANVLTF.

This clone was counted ten times or more. The V and J genes are TRBV19 and TRBJ2-3; 8 positions agree with TRBD1. In germline, CDR1 is LNHDA, CDR2 SQIVND (reference sequence). With V trimmed by 5 bases and J by 4 bases, 2 bases remained unmatched. The CDR3 spans 13 residues. CDR3 coding DNA: TGTGCCAGTAGTTCACAGGGGGCAGATACGCAGTATTTT. Protein: CASSSQGADTQYF.

Only one count was recorded for this clone. A much larger clone is a single base away; this may be a read error. The DNA for the CDR3 is TGTGCCAGCAGAACCAGTATCTCCTACAATGAGCAGTTCTTC. Its protein product is CASRTSISYNEQFF. The V and J genes are TRBV11-2 and TRBJ2-1, with unresolved D. Trimming removed 6 bases at V and 0 bases at J, with 9 bases between. In germline, CDR1 is SGHAT, CDR2 FQNNGV. CDR3 size: 14 residues.

There are many counts of this clone. This same CDR3 is encoded by further DNA sequences in the sample. The V call is TRBV11-2, the J call TRBJ1-2; 8 bases fit TRBD1. The V and J ends lost 5 bases and 6 bases, in that order; junction bases with no gene match: 5. Germline V gene sequence: CDR1 SGHAT, CDR2 FQNNGV. This CDR3 has 13 residues. CDR3 bases: TGTGCCAGCAGCATTCCAGGGGGCCATGGCTACACCTTC. Translating it yields CASSIPGGHGYTF.

This clone was detected ten times or more. The rearrangement uses TRBV27 and TRBJ2-1, with 9 bases that match TRBD1. The CDR3 is 14 residues long. Unmatched junction bases numbered 8, after V lost 8 bases and J lost 6 bases. Germline V gene sequence: CDR1 MNHEY, CDR2 SMNVEV (reference sequence). CDR3 DNA: TGTGCCAGCGGACCGGGACAGGGCATCAATGAGCAGTTCTTC. Protein sequence: CASGPGQGINEQFF.

This clone has a count of ten or more. The chain uses TRBV6-1 and TRBJ1-4; D may be TRBD1 (6 bases). Germline-derived CDR1 and CDR2 are MNHNS and SASEGT. With 2 bases removed from V and 0 bases from J, the gap between germline ends came to 16 bases. The CDR3 has 18 amino acids. CDR3: CASSERMTGIATNEKLFF. The CDR3, as DNA: TGTGCCAGCAGTGAAAGGATGACAGGAATTGCAACTAATGAAAAACTGTTTTTT.

This clone was seen a handful of times. A much larger clone differs from this one at a single base, so this may be a read error. The V gene is TRBV10-3, the J gene TRBJ1-1; D gene ambiguous. This CDR3 comprises 11 residues. Germline CDR1 and CDR2: ENHRY and SYGVKD. CDR3 in amino acids: CAIRGNTEDFF. CDR3 nucleotides: TGTGCCATCAGGGGTAACACTGAAGATTTCTTT.

This clone was observed at least ten times. The chain carries TRBV5-5 and TRBJ2-7; the D gene is possibly TRBD1 (6 bases). The CDR3 is 14 amino acids. Germline lookup yields CDR1 SGHKS and CDR2 YYEKEE (reference sequence). The ends were cut back, 4 bases at V and 4 bases at J, with 15 bases in the middle. CDR3 sequence: CASSLTDRIYEQYF. DNA of the CDR3: TGTGCCAGCAGCCTAACCGACAGGATTTACGAGCAGTACTTC. Variable domain in full (rest from reference TRBV5-5 and TRBJ2-7): DAGVTQSPTHLIKTRGQQVTLRCSPISGHKSVSWYQQVLGQGPQFIFQYYEKEERGRGNFPDRFSARQFPNYSSELNVNALLLGDSALYLCASSLTDRIYEQYFGPGTRLTVT.

In this sample, this clone turned up many times. The chain has TRBV20-1 and TRBJ1-6; the match to TRBD1 covers 8 bases. V lost 0 bases, J lost 10 bases, and 5 bases stayed unmatched. Looked up from germline, CDR1 is DFQATT and CDR2 is SNEGSKA (reference sequence). This CDR3 is 14 amino acids long. The CDR3 nucleotides are TGCAGTGCTAGAGATTTCAGGGGGCACTCACCCCTCCACTTT. This codes for CSARDFRGHSPLHF.

At least ten counts were recorded for this clone. The rearrangement joins TRBV3-1 to TRBJ1-1, with a possible D match to TRBD1 (5 bases). Germline-derived CDR1 and CDR2 are LGHDT and YNNKEL (reference sequence). V was clipped by 3 bases and J by 7 bases, with 18 bases between them. This CDR3 has 15 residues. CDR3 protein: CASSHGLPGPSEAFF. CDR3 DNA: TGTGCCAGCAGCCATGGACTTCCGGGACCGAGTGAAGCTTTCTTT.

This clone showed up many times. CDR3 protein: CASSNLPGELFF. For the CDR3, the DNA is TGTGCCAGCAGCAACCTTCCCGGGGAGCTGTTTTTT. The rearrangement uses TRBV7-9 and TRBJ2-2; D unclear. Trimming took 5 bases from V and 6 from J, leaving 7 bases between them. Germline assignment: CDR1 SEHNR and CDR2 FQNEAQ (reference sequence). The CDR3 spans 12 residues.

Many counts were recorded for this clone. The rearrangement joins TRBV6-1 to TRBJ1-2; possibly TRBD1 for D (5 bases). The CDR3 covers 16 residues. Germline-derived CDR1 and CDR2 are MNHNS and SASEGT. Trimming cost V 1 base and J 8 bases, with 20 bases left between them. As DNA, the CDR3 is TGTGCCAGCAGTGAAGGGGGTAGGGGCCGGCCTAAGGGCTACACCTTC. Its protein product is CASSEGGRGRPKGYTF.

This clone was found many times. V and J are TRBV6-5 and TRBJ2-5; D is uncertain. V lost 0 bases to trimming and J lost 1 base, with 3 bases between them. The germline V gene encodes CDR1 MNHEY and CDR2 SVGAGI. This CDR3 contains 13 residues. The CDR3 sequence: CASSYSGQETQYF. The CDR3, as DNA: TGTGCCAGCAGTTACTCTGGCCAAGAGACCCAGTACTTC.

This clone was seen ten or more times. The rearrangement joins TRBV29-1 to TRBJ2-7; D is ambiguous. The CDR3 consists of 12 residues. V was trimmed by 1 base and J by 8 bases, leaving 12 bases between them. Germline V gene lookup returns CDR1 SQVTM and CDR2 ANQGSEA. The CDR3: CSVEAEVNQQYF. As DNA, the CDR3 is TGCAGCGTTGAAGCGGAAGTCAACCAGCAGTACTTC.

This clone has ten or more counts. V usage is TRBV19 and J usage is TRBJ2-6; a possible D gene is TRBD2 (5 bases). Germline CDR1 LNHDA, CDR2 SQIVND (reference sequence). The V and J ends lost 4 bases and 0 bases respectively, with 10 bases between them. The CDR3 covers 16 residues. The CDR3 reads CASSTGISSGANVLTF. CDR3 coding DNA: TGTGCCAGTAGTACGGGGATCTCCTCTGGGGCCAACGTCCTGACTTTC.

This clone was recorded many times. The V and J genes are TRBV20-1 and TRBJ1-5, with 8 bases fitting TRBD1. The CDR3 spans 17 residues. With 3 bases clipped from V and 0 bases from J, the junction kept 10 bases outside the gene matches. Germline lookup yields CDR1 DFQATT and CDR2 SNEGSKA (reference sequence). The CDR3 loop reads CSARLPGTGLSNQPQHF. The DNA of the CDR3 is TGCAGTGCTAGGCTCCCAGGGACAGGTCTTAGCAATCAGCCCCAGCATTTT.